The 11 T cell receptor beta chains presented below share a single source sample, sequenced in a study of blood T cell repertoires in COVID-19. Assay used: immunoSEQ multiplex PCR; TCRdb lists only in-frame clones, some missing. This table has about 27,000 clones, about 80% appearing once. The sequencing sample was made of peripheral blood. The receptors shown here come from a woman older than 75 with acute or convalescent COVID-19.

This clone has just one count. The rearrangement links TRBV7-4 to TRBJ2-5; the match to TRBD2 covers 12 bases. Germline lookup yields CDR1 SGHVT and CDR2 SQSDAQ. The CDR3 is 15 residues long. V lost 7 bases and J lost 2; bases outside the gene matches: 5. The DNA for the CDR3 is TGTGCCAGCAAGGAGGGACTAGCGGGTCAAGAGACCCAGTACTTC. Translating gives CASKEGLAGQETQYF.

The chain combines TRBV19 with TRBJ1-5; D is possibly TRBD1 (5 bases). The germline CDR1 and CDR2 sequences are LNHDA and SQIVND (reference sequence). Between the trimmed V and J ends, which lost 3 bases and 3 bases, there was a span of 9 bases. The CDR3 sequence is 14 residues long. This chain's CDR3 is CASSIPRDNQPQHF. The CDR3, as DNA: TGTGCCAGTAGTATTCCCAGGGACAATCAGCCCCAGCATTTT.

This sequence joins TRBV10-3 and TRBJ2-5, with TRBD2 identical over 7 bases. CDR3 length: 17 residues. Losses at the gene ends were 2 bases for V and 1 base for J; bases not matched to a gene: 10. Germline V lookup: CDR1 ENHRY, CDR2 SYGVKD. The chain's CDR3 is CAISEGQISGLQETQYF. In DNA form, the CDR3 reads TGTGCCATCAGTGAGGGCCAGATTAGCGGGCTCCAAGAGACCCAGTACTTC.

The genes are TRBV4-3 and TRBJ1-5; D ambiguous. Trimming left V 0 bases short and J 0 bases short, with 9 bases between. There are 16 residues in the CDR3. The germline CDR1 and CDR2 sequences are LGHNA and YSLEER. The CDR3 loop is CASSQDVGGSNQPQHF. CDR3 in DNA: TGCGCCAGCAGCCAAGATGTAGGCGGTAGCAATCAGCCCCAGCATTTT.

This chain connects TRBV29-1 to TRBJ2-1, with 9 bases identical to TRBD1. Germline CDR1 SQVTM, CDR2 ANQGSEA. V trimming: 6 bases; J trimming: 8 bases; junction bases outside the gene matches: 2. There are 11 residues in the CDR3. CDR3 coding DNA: TGCAGCGTGGACAGGGGTGATGAGCAGTTCTTC. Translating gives CSVDRGDEQFF.

DNA for the CDR3: TGCGCCAGCAGCCAAGTTTCAGGCTATGGCTACACCTTC. Residues: CASSQVSGYGYTF. The rearrangement uses TRBV4-3 and TRBJ1-2; D not resolved. Germline V gene data show CDR1 as LGHNA and CDR2 as YSLEER. Trimming stripped 1 base from V and 4 bases from J, with 7 bases between. The CDR3 runs to 13 residues.

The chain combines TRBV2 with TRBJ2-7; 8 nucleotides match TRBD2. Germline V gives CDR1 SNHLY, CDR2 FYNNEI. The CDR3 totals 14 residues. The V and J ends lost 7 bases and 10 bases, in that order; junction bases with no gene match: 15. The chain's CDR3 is CASILVGGDYGQYF. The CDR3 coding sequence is TGTGCCAGCATCTTGGTCGGGGGGGACTACGGTCAGTACTTC.

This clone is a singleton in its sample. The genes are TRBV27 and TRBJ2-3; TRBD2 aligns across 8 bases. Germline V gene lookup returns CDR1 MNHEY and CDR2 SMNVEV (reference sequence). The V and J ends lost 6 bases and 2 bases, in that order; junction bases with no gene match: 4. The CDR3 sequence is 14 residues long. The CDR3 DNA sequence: TGTGCCAGCAGGGTCGGGAGGGCCACAGATACGCAGTATTTT. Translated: CASRVGRATDTQYF.

The CDR3 DNA follows: TGTGCCAGCAGCAAAGCGAATGAGCAGTTCTTC. This encodes CASSKANEQFF. The chain recombines TRBV11-3 with TRBJ2-1, with D unresolved. V shed 5 bases and J shed 7 bases, with 6 bases lying between them. This CDR3 comprises 11 residues. Germline CDR1 is SGHNT and CDR2 is YENEEA.

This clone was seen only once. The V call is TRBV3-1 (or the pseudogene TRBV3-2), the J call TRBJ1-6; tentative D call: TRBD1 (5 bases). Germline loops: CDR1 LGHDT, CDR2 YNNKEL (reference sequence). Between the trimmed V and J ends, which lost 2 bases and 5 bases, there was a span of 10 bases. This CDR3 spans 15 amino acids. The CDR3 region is CASSQRAGDNSPLHF. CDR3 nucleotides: TGTGCCAGCAGCCAAAGGGCGGGGGATAATTCACCCCTCCACTTT.

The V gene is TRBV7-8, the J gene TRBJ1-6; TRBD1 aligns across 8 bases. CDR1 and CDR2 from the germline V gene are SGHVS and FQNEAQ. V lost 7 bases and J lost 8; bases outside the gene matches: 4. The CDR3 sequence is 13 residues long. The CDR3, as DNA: TGTGCCAGCAAGTCGACAGGGGATTCACCCCTCCACTTT. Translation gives CASKSTGDSPLHF.